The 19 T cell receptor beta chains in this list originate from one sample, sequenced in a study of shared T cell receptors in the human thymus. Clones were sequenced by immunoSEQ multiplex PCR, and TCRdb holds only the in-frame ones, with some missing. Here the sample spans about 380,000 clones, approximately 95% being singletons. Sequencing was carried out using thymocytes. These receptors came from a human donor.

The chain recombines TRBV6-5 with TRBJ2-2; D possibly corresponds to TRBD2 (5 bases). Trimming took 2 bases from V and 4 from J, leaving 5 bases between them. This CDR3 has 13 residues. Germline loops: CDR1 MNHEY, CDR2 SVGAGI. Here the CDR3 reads CASSYGSTGELFF. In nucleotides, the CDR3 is TGTGCCAGCAGTTACGGGAGCACCGGGGAGCTGTTTTTT.

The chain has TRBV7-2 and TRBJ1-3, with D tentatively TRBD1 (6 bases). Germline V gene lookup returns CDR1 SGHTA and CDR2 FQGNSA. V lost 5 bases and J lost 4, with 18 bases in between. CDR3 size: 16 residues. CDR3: CASSQGILLGGNTIYF. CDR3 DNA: TGTGCCAGCAGCCAGGGGATCCTGTTAGGGGGAAACACCATATATTTT.

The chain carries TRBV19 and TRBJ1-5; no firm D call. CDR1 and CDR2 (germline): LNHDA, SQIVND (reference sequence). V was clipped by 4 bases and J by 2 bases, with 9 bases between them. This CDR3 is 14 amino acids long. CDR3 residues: CASSSPTGNQPQHF. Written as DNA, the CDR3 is TGTGCCAGTAGTAGCCCCACGGGCAATCAGCCCCAGCATTTT.

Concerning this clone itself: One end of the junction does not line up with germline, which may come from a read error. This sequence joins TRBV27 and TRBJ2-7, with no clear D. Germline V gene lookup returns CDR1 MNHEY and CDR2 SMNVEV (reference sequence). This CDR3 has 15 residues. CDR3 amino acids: CASSAYDSLPGEQCF. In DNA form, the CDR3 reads TGTGCCAGCAGCGCCTATGACTCCCTGCCGGGCGAGCAGTGCTTC.

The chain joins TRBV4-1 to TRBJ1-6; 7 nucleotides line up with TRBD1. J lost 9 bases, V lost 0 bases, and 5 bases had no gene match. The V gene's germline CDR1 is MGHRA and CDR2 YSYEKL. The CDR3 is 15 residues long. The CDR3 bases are TGCGCCAGCAGCCAAGAGAAAACAGGGGTTTCACCCCTCCACTTT. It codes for CASSQEKTGVSPLHF.

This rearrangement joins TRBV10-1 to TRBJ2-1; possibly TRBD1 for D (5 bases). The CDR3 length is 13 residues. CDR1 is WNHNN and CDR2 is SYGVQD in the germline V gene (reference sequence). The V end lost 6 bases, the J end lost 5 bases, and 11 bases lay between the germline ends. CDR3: CASRNEGDNEQFF. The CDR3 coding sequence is TGCGCCAGCAGGAATGAAGGGGACAATGAGCAGTTCTTC.

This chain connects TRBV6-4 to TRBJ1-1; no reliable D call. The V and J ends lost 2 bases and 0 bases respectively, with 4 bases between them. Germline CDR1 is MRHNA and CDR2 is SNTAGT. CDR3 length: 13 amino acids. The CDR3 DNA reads TGTGCCAGCAGTGACGGTTTGAACACTGAAGCTTTCTTT. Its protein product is CASSDGLNTEAFF.

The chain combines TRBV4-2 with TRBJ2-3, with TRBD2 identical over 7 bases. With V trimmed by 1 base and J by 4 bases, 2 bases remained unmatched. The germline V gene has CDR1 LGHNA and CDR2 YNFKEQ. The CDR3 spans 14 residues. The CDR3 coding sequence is TGTGCCAGCAGCCAAGCACGGGAGGCAGATACGCAGTATTTT. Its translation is CASSQAREADTQYF.

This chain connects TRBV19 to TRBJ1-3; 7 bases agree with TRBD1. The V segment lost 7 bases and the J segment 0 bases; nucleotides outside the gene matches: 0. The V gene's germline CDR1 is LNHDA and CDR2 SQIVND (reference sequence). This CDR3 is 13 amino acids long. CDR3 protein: CASTGGSGNTIYF. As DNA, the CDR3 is TGTGCCAGTACAGGGGGCTCTGGAAACACCATATATTTT.

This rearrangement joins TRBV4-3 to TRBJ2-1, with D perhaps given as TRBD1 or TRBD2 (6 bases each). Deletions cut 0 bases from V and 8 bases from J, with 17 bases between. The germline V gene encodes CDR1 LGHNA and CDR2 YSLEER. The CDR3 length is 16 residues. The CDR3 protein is CASSQDGVARGDEQFF. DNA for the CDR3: TGCGCCAGCAGCCAAGATGGGGTAGCGAGGGGGGATGAGCAGTTCTTC.

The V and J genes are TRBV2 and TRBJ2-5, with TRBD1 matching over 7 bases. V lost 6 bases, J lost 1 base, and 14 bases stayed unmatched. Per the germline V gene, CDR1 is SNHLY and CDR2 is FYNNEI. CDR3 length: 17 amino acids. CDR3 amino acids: CASSPSIFGTAQETQYF. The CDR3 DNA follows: TGTGCCAGCAGCCCATCTATTTTCGGGACAGCCCAAGAGACCCAGTACTTC.

CDR3 in amino acids: CASSPGPGPYTDTQYF. DNA for the CDR3: TGTGCCAGCAGCCCTGGACCGGGGCCCTACACAGATACGCAGTATTTT. V usage is TRBV9 and J usage is TRBJ2-3; either TRBD1 or TRBD2 may supply D (5 bases each). The V and J ends lost 4 bases and 2 bases respectively, with 17 bases between them. The CDR3 runs to 16 residues. Germline values: CDR1 SGDLS, CDR2 YYNGEE.

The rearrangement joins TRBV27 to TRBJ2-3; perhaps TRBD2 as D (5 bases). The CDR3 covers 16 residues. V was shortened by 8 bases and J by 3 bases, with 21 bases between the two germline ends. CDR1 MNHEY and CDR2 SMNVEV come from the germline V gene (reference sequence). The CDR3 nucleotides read TGTGCCAGCGCCTTTGACGCCGGGATCGGTACAGATACGCAGTATTTT. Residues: CASAFDAGIGTDTQYF.

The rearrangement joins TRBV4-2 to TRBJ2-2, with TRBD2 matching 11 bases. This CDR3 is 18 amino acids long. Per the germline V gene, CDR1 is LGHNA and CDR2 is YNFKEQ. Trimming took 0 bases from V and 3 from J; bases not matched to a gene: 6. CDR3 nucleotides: TGTGCCAGCAGCCAAGATTGTAGCGGGAGGGATGACACCGGGGAGCTGTTTTTT. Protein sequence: CASSQDCSGRDDTGELFF.

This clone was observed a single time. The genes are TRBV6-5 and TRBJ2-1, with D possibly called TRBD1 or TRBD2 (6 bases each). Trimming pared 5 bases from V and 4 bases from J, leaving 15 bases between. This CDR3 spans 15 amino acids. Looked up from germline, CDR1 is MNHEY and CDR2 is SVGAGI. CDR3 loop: CASSRGAPLYNEQFF. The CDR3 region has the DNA TGTGCCAGCAGTAGGGGGGCCCCACTTTACAATGAGCAGTTCTTC.

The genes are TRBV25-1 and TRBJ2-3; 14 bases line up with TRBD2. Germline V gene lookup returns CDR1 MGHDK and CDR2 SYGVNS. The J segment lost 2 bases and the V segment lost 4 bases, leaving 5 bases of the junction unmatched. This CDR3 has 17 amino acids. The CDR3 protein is CASSVTSGRGFTDTQYF. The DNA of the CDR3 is TGTGCCAGCAGTGTGACTAGCGGGAGGGGATTCACAGATACGCAGTATTTT.

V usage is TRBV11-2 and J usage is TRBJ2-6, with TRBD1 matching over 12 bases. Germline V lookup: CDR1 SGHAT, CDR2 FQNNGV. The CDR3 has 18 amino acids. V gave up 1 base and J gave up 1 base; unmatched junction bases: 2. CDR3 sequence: CASSLGDRGQSGANVLTF. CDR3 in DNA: TGTGCCAGCAGCTTAGGGGACAGGGGGCAGTCTGGGGCCAACGTCCTGACTTTC.

In nucleotides, the CDR3 is TGTGCCAGCATGGACCCTCCAGGGGGCACTGAAGCTTTCTTT. Its protein product is CASMDPPGGTEAFF. The chain is built from TRBV9 and TRBJ1-1, with TRBD1 matching over 7 bases. The CDR3 loop spans 14 amino acids. Germline V gene sequence: CDR1 SGDLS, CDR2 YYNGEE. V gave up 6 bases and J gave up 4 bases; unmatched junction bases: 9.

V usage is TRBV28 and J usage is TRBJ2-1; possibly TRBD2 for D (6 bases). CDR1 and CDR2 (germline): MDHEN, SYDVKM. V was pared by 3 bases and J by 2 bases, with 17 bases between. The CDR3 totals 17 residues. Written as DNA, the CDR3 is TGTGCCAGCAGTTTTACGACCGAGCGGGCCCCCTACAATGAGCAGTTCTTC. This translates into CASSFTTERAPYNEQFF.